Detailed here is one TCR beta chain. Antigen unknown. A multiplex PCR was run with 60 Vbeta primers and 13 Jbeta primers. The data were produced by immunoSEQ multiplex PCR, yet TCRdb's version contains in-frame clones alone and is incomplete. The sample holds fewer than 200,000 clones, 76% seen once. This sample stems from a study of cytomegalovirus exposure and HLA in healthy donors. Whole-study results and caveats: It was reported in a later analysis that an Asian-associated ancestry cluster showed fewer N-insertions than the approximately 690-donor mean. Both high specificity and high sensitivity reportedly marked the classifier's diagnosis of cytomegalovirus status. A cluster of highly shared sequence variants was likely a sequencing artifact.

V was shortened by 7 bases and J by 0 bases, with 10 bases between the two germline ends. Germline assignment: CDR1 LNHDA and CDR2 SQIVND (reference sequence). This CDR3 has 15 amino acids. The material sequenced was PBMCs. The chain has TRBV19 and TRBJ1-6, with D possibly matching TRBD1 (5 bases). The TCR originated in a female donor in good health and CMV-seronegative. The CDR3: CASTGVGSYNSPLHF. The CDR3 coding sequence is TGTGCCAGTACGGGGGTCGGCTCCTATAATTCACCCCTCCACTTT.